This T cell receptor (beta chain) stems from a study of blood T cell repertoires in COVID-19. About the study: Nucleic acid was either cDNA or gDNA, and it came from T cells, B-cell-depleted T cells, or PBMCs.

Germline CDR1 and CDR2: MNHEY and SMNVEV (reference sequence). The CDR3 contains 18 residues. V gave up 4 bases and J gave up 9 bases; unmatched junction bases: 15. Seattle's enrolled individuals joined amid active infection and were then monitored longitudinally. The method was immunoSEQ multiplex PCR; TCRdb's version includes in-frame clones alone and lacks a portion of them. There are approximately 270,000 clones in the sample; about 91% occur only once, and about 6.7% lies in the top ten. V is TRBV27 and J is TRBJ1-6; 10 bases map to TRBD1. Sample: peripheral blood. This sequence originates from a woman aged 30 to 39 with COVID-19, enrolled during active disease. CDR3 protein: CASSSLLGDRGFGSPLHF. The CDR3 coding sequence is TGTGCCAGCAGTTCTCTGTTGGGGGACAGGGGTTTTGGTTCACCCCTCCACTTT.